This T cell receptor beta chain was found in a study of T cells in Graves' hyperthyroidism and ophthalmopathy. The source of the PBMCs was about 10 ml of fresh peripheral blood. With V trimmed by 0 bases and J by 7 bases, 11 bases remained unmatched. Germline values: CDR1 PRHDT, CDR2 FYEKMQ (reference sequence). There are 16 residues in the CDR3. The source material, RNA transcripts, was used to amplify TCR beta CDR3 regions. First-round RT-PCR of the TCR CDR3 relied on the HTBI primer set. TCRdb used MiXCR to reprocess the multiplex PCR reads, holding one entry per CDR3 protein. The data hold 600,000 or so distinct CDR3 sequences, with roughly 16% observed a single time.

The chain links TRBV13 to TRBJ2-7, with 8 bases fitting TRBD1. What was sequenced was blood. This clonotype originated in a woman aged 25 to 39 with Graves' hyperthyroidism. CDR3 amino acids: CASSLGRGRGLWEQYF. In DNA, the CDR3 is TGTGCCAGCAGCTTAGGTCGTGGCAGGGGGCTTTGGGAGCAGTACTTC.